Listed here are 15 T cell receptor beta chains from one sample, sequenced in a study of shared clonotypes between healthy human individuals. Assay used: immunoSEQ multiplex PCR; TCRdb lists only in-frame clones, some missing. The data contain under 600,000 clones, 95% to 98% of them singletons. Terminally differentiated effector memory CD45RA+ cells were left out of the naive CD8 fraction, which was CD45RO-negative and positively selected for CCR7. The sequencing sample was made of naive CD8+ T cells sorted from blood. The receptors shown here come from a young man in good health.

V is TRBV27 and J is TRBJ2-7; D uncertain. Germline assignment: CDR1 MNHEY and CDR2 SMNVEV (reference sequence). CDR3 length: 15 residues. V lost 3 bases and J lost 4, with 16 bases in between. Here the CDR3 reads CASSLSVETGYEQYF. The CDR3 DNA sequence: TGTGCCAGCAGTTTGTCAGTGGAAACTGGATACGAGCAGTACTTC.

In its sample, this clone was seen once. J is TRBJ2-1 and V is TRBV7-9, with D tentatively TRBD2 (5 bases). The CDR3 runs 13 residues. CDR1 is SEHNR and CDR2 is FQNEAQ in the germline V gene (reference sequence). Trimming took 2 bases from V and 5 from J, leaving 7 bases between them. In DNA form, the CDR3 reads TGTGCCAGCAGCTTACCCGGGAACAATGAGCAGTTCTTC. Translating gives CASSLPGNNEQFF. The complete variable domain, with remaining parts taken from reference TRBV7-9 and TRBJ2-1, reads DTGVSQNPRHKITKRGQNVTFRCDPISEHNRLYWYRQTLGQGPEFLTYFQNEAQLEKSRLLSDRFSAERPKGSFSTLEIQRTEQGDSAMYLCASSLPGNNEQFFGPGTRLTVL.

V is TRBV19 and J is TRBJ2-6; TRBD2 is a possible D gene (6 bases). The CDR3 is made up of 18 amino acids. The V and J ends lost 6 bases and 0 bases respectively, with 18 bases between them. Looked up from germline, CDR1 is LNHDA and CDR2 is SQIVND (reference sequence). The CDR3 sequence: CASSFGRSSGSGANVLTF. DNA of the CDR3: TGTGCCAGTAGCTTTGGGAGGTCCTCAGGCTCTGGGGCCAACGTCCTGACTTTC.

CDR3 in amino acids: CASSSTGTGGFGANVLTF. CDR3 sequence (DNA): TGTGCCAGCAGTTCGACCGGGACAGGGGGTTTCGGGGCCAACGTCCTGACTTTC. The rearrangement joins TRBV7-9 to TRBJ2-6; 11 positions agree with TRBD1. J gave up 4 bases and V 6 bases, and 11 bases lay outside the gene matches. Germline values: CDR1 SEHNR, CDR2 FQNEAQ (reference sequence). The CDR3 has 18 residues. Variable domain in full (rest from reference TRBV7-9 and TRBJ2-6): DTGVSQNPRHKITKRGQNVTFRCDPISEHNRLYWYRQTLGQGPEFLTYFQNEAQLEKSRLLSDRFSAERPKGSFSTLEIQRTEQGDSAMYLCASSSTGTGGFGANVLTFGAGSRLTVL.

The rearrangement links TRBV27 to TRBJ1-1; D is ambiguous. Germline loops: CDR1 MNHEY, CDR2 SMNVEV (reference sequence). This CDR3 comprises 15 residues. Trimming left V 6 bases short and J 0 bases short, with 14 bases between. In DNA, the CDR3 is TGTGCCAGCAGGGACGGAGGCTTCATGAACACTGAAGCTTTCTTT. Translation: CASRDGGFMNTEAFF.

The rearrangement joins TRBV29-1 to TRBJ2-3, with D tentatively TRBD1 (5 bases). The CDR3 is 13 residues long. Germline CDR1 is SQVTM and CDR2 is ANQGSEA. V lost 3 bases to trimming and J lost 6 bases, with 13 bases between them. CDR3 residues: CSVEKGFLDTQYF. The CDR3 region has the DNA TGCAGCGTTGAGAAGGGGTTCCTTGATACGCAGTATTTT.

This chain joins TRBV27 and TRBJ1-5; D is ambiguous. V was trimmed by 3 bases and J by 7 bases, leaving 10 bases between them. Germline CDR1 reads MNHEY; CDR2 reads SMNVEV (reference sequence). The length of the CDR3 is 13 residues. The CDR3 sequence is CASSFLEGQPQHF. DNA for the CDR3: TGTGCCAGCAGTTTTTTGGAAGGGCAGCCCCAGCATTTT.

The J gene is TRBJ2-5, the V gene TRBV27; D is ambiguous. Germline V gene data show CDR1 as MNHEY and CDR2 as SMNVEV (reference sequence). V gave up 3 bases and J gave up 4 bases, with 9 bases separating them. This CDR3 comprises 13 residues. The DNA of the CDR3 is TGTGCCAGCAGTTTGCGTGGGTTAGAGACCCAGTACTTC. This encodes CASSLRGLETQYF.

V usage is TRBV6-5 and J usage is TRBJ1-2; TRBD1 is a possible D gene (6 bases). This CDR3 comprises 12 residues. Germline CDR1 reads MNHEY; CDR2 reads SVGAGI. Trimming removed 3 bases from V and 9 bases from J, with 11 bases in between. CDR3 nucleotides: TGTGCCAGCAGTTATAGGGGGTTGAGCTACACCTTC. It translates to CASSYRGLSYTF.

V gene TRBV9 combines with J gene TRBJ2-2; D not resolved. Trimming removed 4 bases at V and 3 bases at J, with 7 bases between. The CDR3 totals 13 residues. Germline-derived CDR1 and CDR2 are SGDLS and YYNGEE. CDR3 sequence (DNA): TGTGCCAGCAGCCCTCTATACACCGGGGAGCTGTTTTTT. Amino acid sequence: CASSPLYTGELFF.

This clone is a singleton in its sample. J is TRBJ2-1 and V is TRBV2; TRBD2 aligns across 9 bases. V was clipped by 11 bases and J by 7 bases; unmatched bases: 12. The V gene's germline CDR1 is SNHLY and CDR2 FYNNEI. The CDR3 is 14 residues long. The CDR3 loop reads CAGGSTSGRNEQFF. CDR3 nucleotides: TGTGCCGGAGGCTCGACTAGCGGTAGGAATGAGCAGTTCTTC.

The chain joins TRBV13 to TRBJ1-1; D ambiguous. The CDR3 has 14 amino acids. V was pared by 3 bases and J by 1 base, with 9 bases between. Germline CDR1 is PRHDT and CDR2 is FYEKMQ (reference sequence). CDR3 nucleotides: TGTGCCAGCAGCTTTTGGGAAGAGAACACTGAAGCTTTCTTT. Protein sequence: CASSFWEENTEAFF.

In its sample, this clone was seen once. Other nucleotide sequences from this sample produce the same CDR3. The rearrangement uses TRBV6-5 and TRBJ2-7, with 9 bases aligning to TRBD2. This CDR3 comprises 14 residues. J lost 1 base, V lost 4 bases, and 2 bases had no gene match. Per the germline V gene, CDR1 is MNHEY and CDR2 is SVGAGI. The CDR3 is CASSSLAGSYEQYF. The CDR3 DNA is TGTGCCAGCAGTTCTCTAGCGGGATCCTACGAGCAGTACTTC.

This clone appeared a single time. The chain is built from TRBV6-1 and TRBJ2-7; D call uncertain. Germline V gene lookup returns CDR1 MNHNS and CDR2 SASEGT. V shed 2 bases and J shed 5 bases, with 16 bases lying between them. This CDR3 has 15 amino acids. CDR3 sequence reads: CASSERTLLFDEQYF. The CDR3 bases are TGTGCCAGCAGTGAAAGGACCCTTCTCTTCGACGAGCAGTACTTC.

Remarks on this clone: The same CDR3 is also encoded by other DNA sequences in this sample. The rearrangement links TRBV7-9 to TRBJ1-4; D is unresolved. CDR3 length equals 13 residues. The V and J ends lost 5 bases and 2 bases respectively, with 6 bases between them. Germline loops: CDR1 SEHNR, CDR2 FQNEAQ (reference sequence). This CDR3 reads CASSPGTNEKLFF. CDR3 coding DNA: TGTGCCAGCAGCCCTGGGACTAATGAAAAACTGTTTTTT.